This is a list of T cell receptor beta chains from one sample in a study of blood T cells in healthy people across ages. TCRdb re-called the 5' RACE reads through MiXCR, storing one row per CDR3 protein. The profile shows roughly 1,800,000 distinct CDR3 sequences, around 48% of them singletons. Sequencing was done on a sample of blood. These receptors were taken from a woman aged 40 to 50 in good health. CDR3s include the opening cysteine and the closing phenylalanine or tryptophan. The order of the fields is V gene, D gene, clone size, J gene, CDR3 length, CDR3 DNA, CDR3 protein. A D gene is named only where the DNA matches it firmly. Clone size appears in some rows only: once, few, many, or a class for an expanded clone.

TRBV6-1	NA	NA	TRBJ1-5	14	TGTGCCAGCAGCGGACAGCTCTCCTATCAGCCCCAGCATTTT	CASSGQLSYQPQHF
TRBV10-3	TRBD2	few	TRBJ2-3	15	TGTGCCATCAGTGAAAATGCGGGGGGCCCAGATACGCAGTATTTT	CAISENAGGPDTQYF
TRBV28	TRBD2	few	TRBJ2-5	16	TGTGCCAACCTAGCGGGGGGGCGATATAAAGAAGAGACCCAGTACTTC	CANLAGGRYKEETQYF
TRBV7-2	NA	few	TRBJ2-1	12	TGTGCCAAGTCGTGGGGGGCCGATGAGCAGTTCTTC	CAKSWGADEQFF
TRBV20-1	TRBD2	NA	TRBJ2-5	17	TGCAGTGCTAGATCTAGCGGGGGGGCCTATGGGCAAGAGACCCAGTACTTC	CSARSSGGAYGQETQYF
TRBV28	NA	NA	TRBJ1-4	13	TGTGCCAGCAGTGACAGGTGGGGTGAAAAACTGTTTTTT	CASSDRWGEKLFF
TRBV14	NA	NA	TRBJ2-3	14	TGTGCCAGCAGCCAGGTTGGGCGGGCAGATACGCAGTATTTT	CASSQVGRADTQYF
TRBV9	TRBD2	NA	TRBJ2-3	17	TGTGCCAGCAGCGTAGAGGCTAGCGGGGGGTCTGGAGATACGCAGTATTTT	CASSVEASGGSGDTQYF
TRBV2	NA	NA	TRBJ2-7	12	TGTGCCAGCAGTGTAGTGCCCTACGAGCAGTACTTC	CASSVVPYEQYF
TRBV6-6	NA	NA	TRBJ2-1	13	TGTGCCAGCAGGTCAGCTAGGGCGAATGAGCAGTTCTTC	CASRSARANEQFF
TRBV4-3	NA	few	TRBJ2-7	16	TGCGCCAGCAGCCAAGATTCACAGGGTACGTACTACGAGCAGTACTTC	CASSQDSQGTYYEQYF
TRBV20-1	TRBD2	NA	TRBJ2-3	14	TGCAGTGCTAGACCGACTAGCGGCACAGATACGCAGTATTTT	CSARPTSGTDTQYF
TRBV6-6	TRBD1	NA	TRBJ1-2	15	TGTGCCAGCAGGCCGGGACAGTCAAAACTCTATGGCTACACCTTC	CASRPGQSKLYGYTF
TRBV27	NA	NA	TRBJ2-5	15	TGTGCCAGCAGTGCTAAGGGGCCGATGTACGATGAGCAGTACTTC	CASSAKGPMYDEQYF
TRBV3-1	TRBD2	few	TRBJ2-7	14	TGTGCCAGCAGCCGAAACGGGGGGGCCCTCGAGCAGTACTTC	CASSRNGGALEQYF
TRBV2	NA	NA	TRBJ2-1	11	TGTGCCGGCAGTGATAACAATGAGCAGTTCTTC	CAGSDNNEQFF
TRBV7-2	NA	NA	TRBJ2-1	13	TGTGCCAGCAGCGTAGAGTCGTTGGAGACCCAGTTCTTC	CASSVESLETQFF
TRBV18	TRBD1	NA	TRBJ2-7	16	TGTGCCAGCTCACCCACCGGGACAGGGATTTCCTACGAGCAGTACTTC	CASSPTGTGISYEQYF
TRBV11-2	TRBD1	few	TRBJ2-1	16	TGTGCCAGCAGCCGCGGACAGGGAAAACCCTACAATGAGCAGTTCTTC	CASSRGQGKPYNEQFF
TRBV4-1	NA	once	TRBJ2-3	16	TGCGCCAGCAGCCAAGCTATAACTAGACGCACAGATACGCAGTATTTT	CASSQAITRRTDTQYF
TRBV6-1	NA	once	TRBJ1-6	13	TGTGCCAGCATTCCGGGGGGTAATTCACCCCTCCACTTT	CASIPGGNSPLHF
TRBV29-1	NA	few	TRBJ2-7	16	TGCAGCGTTGAAGGGGTGGAGCAGGGTGTTTCCTACGAGCAGTACTTC	CSVEGVEQGVSYEQYF
TRBV20-1	NA	NA	TRBJ1-2	14	TGCAGTGCTGCAGGGTCCCTAGGTCACTATGGCTACACCTTC	CSAAGSLGHYGYTF
TRBV6-1	NA	NA	TRBJ2-3	15	TGTGCCAGCAGTGAAGCCAACTTCGACACAGATACGCAGTATTTT	CASSEANFDTDTQYF
TRBV7-2	NA	NA	TRBJ1-1	14	TGTGCCAGCACCAAAAGACCCTATCCCACTGAAGCTTTCTTT	CASTKRPYPTEAFF
TRBV5-1	NA	NA	TRBJ1-2	13	TGCGCCAGCAGCTTGGCCGACTCGGGAGGCTACACCTTC	CASSLADSGGYTF
TRBV25-1	NA	NA	TRBJ1-4	15	TGTGCCAGCAGTGAATACACGGCAACTAATGAAAAACTGTTTTTT	CASSEYTATNEKLFF
TRBV6-6	NA	NA	TRBJ2-3	12	TGTGTCAGCAGCACCACTACGGAGACGCAGTATTTT	CVSSTTTETQYF
TRBV5-1	TRBD1	NA	TRBJ2-1	15	TGCGCCAGCAGCATACGACAGGGAGACTACAATGAGCAGTTCTTC	CASSIRQGDYNEQFF
TRBV20-1	NA	NA	TRBJ2-5	12	TGCAGTGCTAGAGGGGGGCAGCCGTTCCAGTACTTC	CSARGGQPFQYF
TRBV9	TRBD1	NA	TRBJ2-1	12	TGTGCCAGCAGCGTCGGACAGGGGGAGCAGTTCTTC	CASSVGQGEQFF
TRBV24-1	NA	NA	TRBJ1-2	13	TGTGCCACCAGTGATCGACGAGACAGGGGCTACACCTTC	CATSDRRDRGYTF
TRBV6-6	TRBD2	NA	TRBJ2-5	16	TGTGCCAGCAGTGAGCCCGGGACTAGCAGCAGCAATGAGCAGTACTTC	CASSEPGTSSSNEQYF
TRBV11-2	NA	NA	TRBJ2-3	16	TGTGCCAGCAGCTTAGTGGGTCAACTAGCCCCAGATACGCAGTATTTT	CASSLVGQLAPDTQYF
TRBV4-2	TRBD2	NA	TRBJ2-3	15	TGTGCCAGCAACCCATGGGGGGGGAGCACAGATACGCAGTATTTT	CASNPWGGSTDTQYF
TRBV20-1	NA	NA	TRBJ1-1	12	TGCAGTGCTAGAGATCCCAACACTGAAGCTTTCTTT	CSARDPNTEAFF
TRBV6-5	TRBD1	NA	TRBJ2-5	15	TGTGCCAGCAGTAGCCAGACAGGGCGCCAAGAGACCCAGTACTTC	CASSSQTGRQETQYF
TRBV5-1	NA	few	TRBJ2-3	14	TGCGCCAGCAGGGGGCTATTCAGTACAGATACGCAGTATTTT	CASRGLFSTDTQYF
TRBV4-2	NA	NA	TRBJ1-1	15	TGTGCCAGCAGCCAAGTCCGGGAAGTGAACACTGAAGCTTTCTTT	CASSQVREVNTEAFF
TRBV5-5	NA	NA	TRBJ1-1	13	TGTGCCAGCAGCTGGACGGACTACGTGGTAGCTTTCTTT	CASSWTDYVVAFF
TRBV7-2	NA	NA	TRBJ2-5	13	TGTGCCAGCAGTTTCTACGGGCCAGAGACCCAGTACTTC	CASSFYGPETQYF
TRBV2	NA	NA	TRBJ2-3	12	TGTGCCAGCACGGGCTTCACAGATACGCAGTATTTT	CASTGFTDTQYF
TRBV6-5	TRBD1	NA	TRBJ1-2	17	TGTGCCAGCAGTTCCCACCTAGGACAGGGAGGTAGATATGGCTACACCTTC	CASSSHLGQGGRYGYTF
TRBV5-5	NA	NA	TRBJ1-1	14	TGTGCCAGCAGCTTGGCCCTCAGGGTAACTGAAGCTTTCTTT	CASSLALRVTEAFF
TRBV28	NA	NA	TRBJ2-7	14	TGTGCCAGCAGTGAGAACAGAGACGAGTACGAGCAGTACTTC	CASSENRDEYEQYF